These 23 T cell receptor beta chains came from one sample sequenced in a study of human CD8 memory T cell subsets. TCR beta was sequenced from UMI-tagged 5' RACE libraries. TCRdb re-called the 5' RACE reads; one entry per CDR3 protein, DNA not given. The sample has roughly 18,000 distinct CDR3 sequences. The material sequenced was CD8+ T cells from PBMCs. Receptors were obtained from a human donor in good health.

V is TRBV10-2 and J is TRBJ2-7; the D gene TCRdb calls, TRBD2, cannot be checked with no DNA. Germline CDR1 and CDR2: WSHSY and SAAADI. This CDR3 has 14 residues. CDR3 amino acids: CASSVGLGPYEQYF.

The chain carries TRBV20-1 and TRBJ2-3; TCRdb's D call, TRBD1, is unchecked because there is no DNA. The CDR3 has 15 residues. CDR1 is DFQATT, CDR2 SNEGSKA, per germline (reference sequence). This CDR3 is CSAGGDRMDPGTQYF.

The chain links TRBV15 to TRBJ1-2; TCRdb names TRBD1, which stays unverified in the absence of DNA. Germline CDR1 LNHNV, CDR2 YYDKDF (reference sequence). CDR3 size: 17 residues. CDR3 protein: CATSSPFGRSTNYGYTF.

The V gene is TRBV7-6, the J gene TRBJ2-5; as DNA is missing, the TRBD2 call by TCRdb cannot be tested. Germline V gene sequence: CDR1 SGHVS, CDR2 FNYEAQ. This CDR3 is 15 amino acids long. The CDR3: CASSLERTSRETQYF.

This chain uses TRBV7-2 with TRBJ2-3; TCRdb designates TRBD1, a call that cannot be tested without DNA. The germline V gene encodes CDR1 SGHTA and CDR2 FQGNSA. CDR3 length: 13 amino acids. The CDR3 loop is CASSLPPTDTQYF.

The chain links TRBV21-1 to TRBJ1-1; TCRdb names TRBD1, which stays unverified in the absence of DNA. TRBV21-1 is listed as a pseudogene. CDR3 length: 14 amino acids. CDR3 in amino acids: CASSKRGVVSEAFF.

The chain is built from TRBV13 and TRBJ2-1; the TRBD2 assignment by TCRdb is unverifiable without DNA. Germline V CDR1 and CDR2: PRHDT, FYEKMQ (reference sequence). CDR3 length: 15 amino acids. CDR3 sequence reads: CASSNGLGSYNEQFF.

The V call is TRBV19, the J call TRBJ2-7. This CDR3 has 14 residues. Looked up from germline, CDR1 is LNHDA and CDR2 is SQIVND (reference sequence). CDR3 loop: CASSIAAAAYEQYF.

The V call is TRBV19, the J call TRBJ1-1. Germline CDR1 and CDR2: LNHDA and SQIVND (reference sequence). The CDR3 runs 13 residues. This chain's CDR3 is CASRPQVNTEAFF.

Considering frequency, this clonotype is medium-sized. CDR3 in amino acids: CASSYREPASYEQYF. This chain joins TRBV6-5 and TRBJ2-7. The CDR3 runs 15 residues. Looked up from germline, CDR1 is MNHEY and CDR2 is SVGAGI.

This chain uses TRBV21-1 with TRBJ2-7; TCRdb indicates TRBD1, and absent DNA this call remains unverified. TRBV21-1 is reported as a pseudogene. The CDR3 is made up of 16 amino acids. CDR3 sequence: CASMSLGVKVPYEQYF.

CDR3 region: CASSFTGGSNEQYF. The V and J genes are TRBV5-5 and TRBJ2-7. Germline CDR1 is SGHKS and CDR2 is YYEKEE (reference sequence). This CDR3 region has 14 residues.

Its frequency marks this clonotype as medium-sized. This chain links TRBV18 with TRBJ1-1. CDR3 length: 16 amino acids. Germline CDR1 and CDR2: KGHSH and LQKENI. CDR3 residues: CASSPPRMTGRPWAFF.

The chain links TRBV3-1 to TRBJ2-1; TCRdb's D call of TRBD1 is untestable without DNA. The CDR3 extends over 15 amino acids. The germline V gene encodes CDR1 LGHDT and CDR2 YNNKEL (reference sequence). The CDR3 reads CASSPGTGPNNEQFF.

The genes are TRBV20-1 and TRBJ1-2; TCRdb names TRBD1, which stays unverified in the absence of DNA. The V gene's germline CDR1 is DFQATT and CDR2 SNEGSKA (reference sequence). This CDR3 is built from 16 residues. CDR3 in amino acids: CSARSLTGKFNYGYTF.

The chain carries TRBV6-1 and TRBJ2-7; TCRdb lists TRBD1, though no DNA is available to test this call. Germline V lookup: CDR1 MNHNS, CDR2 SASEGT. The CDR3 runs 14 residues. CDR3 sequence reads: CASSEGVRAYEQYF.

This chain uses TRBV5-4 with TRBJ2-7. Germline lookup yields CDR1 SGHNT and CDR2 YYREEE (reference sequence). This CDR3 is 12 amino acids long. The CDR3 sequence: CASSFWMEEQYF. The variable domain in full, with the rest retrieved from reference TRBV5-4 and TRBJ2-7, is ETGVTQSPTHLIKTRGQQVTLRCSSQSGHNTVSWYQQALGQGPQFIFQYYREEENGRGNFPPRFSGLQFPNYSSELNVNALELDDSALYLCASSFWMEEQYFGPGTRLTVT.

The V and J genes are TRBV29-1 and TRBJ2-7. Germline CDR1 and CDR2: SQVTM and ANQGSEA. The CDR3 contains 13 residues. The CDR3 sequence is CSVMDGSSYEQYF.

The V gene is TRBV2, the J gene TRBJ1-5; TCRdb designates TRBD1, a call that cannot be tested without DNA. The CDR3 sequence is 15 residues long. In germline, CDR1 is SNHLY, CDR2 FYNNEI. CDR3 loop: CASRRTPNSNQPQHF.

This chain joins TRBV11-2 and TRBJ2-7. Germline assignment: CDR1 SGHAT and CDR2 FQNNGV. The CDR3 is 13 amino acids. This CDR3 reads CASSLDTSREQYF. The whole variable domain, filled in from reference TRBV11-2 and TRBJ2-7, reads EAGVAQSPRYKIIEKRQSVAFWCNPISGHATLYWYQQILGQGPKLLIQFQNNGVVDDSQLPKDRFSAERLKGVDSTLKIQPAKLEDSAVYLCASSLDTSREQYFGPGTRLTVT.

V and J are TRBV11-2 and TRBJ1-1; TCRdb designates TRBD1, a call that cannot be tested without DNA. From germline, CDR1 is SGHAT and CDR2 FQNNGV. The CDR3 has 16 amino acids. CDR3 sequence reads: CASSKHPTGVDAEAFF.

V usage is TRBV5-1 and J usage is TRBJ2-3; TCRdb gives TRBD2 as the D gene, but with no DNA this cannot be confirmed. The CDR3 length is 15 residues. Germline V gene sequence: CDR1 SGHRS, CDR2 YFSETQ. The CDR3 loop is CASSSQRDYTDTQYF.

This rearrangement joins TRBV27 to TRBJ1-1. The CDR3 loop spans 14 amino acids. CDR1 is MNHEY and CDR2 is SMNVEV in the germline V gene (reference sequence). The CDR3 reads CASSPGDSVTEAFF.